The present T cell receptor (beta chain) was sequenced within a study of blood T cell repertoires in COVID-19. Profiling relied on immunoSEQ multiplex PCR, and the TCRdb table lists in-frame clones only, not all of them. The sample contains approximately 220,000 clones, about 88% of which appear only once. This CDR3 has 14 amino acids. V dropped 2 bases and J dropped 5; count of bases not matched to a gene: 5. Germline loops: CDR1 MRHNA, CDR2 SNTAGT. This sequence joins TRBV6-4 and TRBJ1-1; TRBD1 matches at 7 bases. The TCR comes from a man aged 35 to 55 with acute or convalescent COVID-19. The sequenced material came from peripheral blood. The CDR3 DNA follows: TGTGCCAGCAGTGACAACGGACAGGTAACTGAAGCTTTCTTT. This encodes CASSDNGQVTEAFF.